This TCR beta chain was sequenced during a study of shared clonotypes between healthy human individuals. Looked up from germline, CDR1 is MDHEN and CDR2 is SYDVKM. V gave up 4 bases and J gave up 7 bases, with 19 bases separating them. The CDR3 runs 15 residues. Clones were sequenced by immunoSEQ multiplex PCR, and TCRdb holds only the in-frame ones, with some missing. The sample shows 800,000 to 1,200,000 clones, 75% to 85% of them seen only once. Sequencing was done on a sample of memory CD4+ T cells from PBMCs. Regarding subset: CD45RA-negative fraction. The sequence came from a man between 18 and 35 years old in good health. Some clones in this sample may be carry-over from other donors' samples. The V and J genes are TRBV28 and TRBJ1-1, with D uncertain. The CDR3 DNA is TGTGCCAGCAGTTCCATATCGGCAGCCCCGTTTGAAGCTTTCTTT. It translates to CASSSISAAPFEAFF. Combining the CDR3 with reference TRBV28 and TRBJ1-1 gives the whole variable domain DVKVTQSSRYLVKRTGEKVFLECVQDMDHENMFWYRQDPGLGLRLIYFSYDVKMKEKGDIPEGYSVSREKKERFSLILESASTNQTSMYLCASSSISAAPFEAFFGQGTRLTVV.